This is a list of T cell receptor beta chains from one sample in a study of blood T cell repertoires in COVID-19. Method: immunoSEQ multiplex PCR; TCRdb's copy keeps in-frame clones and lacks some. The sample lists some 170,000 clones; less than 90% were seen once. Sequenced input: PBMCs or T cells enriched from blood (not recorded which). The receptors originated from a human donor with acute COVID-19. The donor label of this sample is uncertain. Each CDR3 is given without its conserved first and last residue. Fields, in order: V gene, CDR3 length, J gene, CDR3 protein.

V: TRBV10-3
length: 19
J: TRBJ2-6
CDR3: AISESPRFRDMKSGANVLT

V: TRBV14
length: 12
J: TRBJ2-7
CDR3: ASSQVLARHEQY

V: TRBV9
length: 16
J: TRBJ2-3
CDR3: ASSVGRSSGGHTDTQY

V: TRBV9
length: 13
J: TRBJ2-5
CDR3: ASSPGSRGEETQY

V: TRBV3-1/TRBV3-2
length: 12
J: TRBJ1-2
CDR3: ASSADTGGYGYT

V: TRBV27
length: 13
J: TRBJ2-2
CDR3: ASSLEQSLAGELF

V: TRBV15
length: 15
J: TRBJ2-5
CDR3: ATSRVQTSGGRGTQY

V: TRBV11-3
length: 14
J: TRBJ2-1
CDR3: ASSATSGGKRNEQF

V: TRBV5-1
length: 13
J: TRBJ2-7
CDR3: ASSLGQGPSYEQY

V: TRBV11-1
length: 11
J: TRBJ2-1
CDR3: ASSFGPGDEQF

V: TRBV2
length: 12
J: TRBJ2-7
CDR3: ASTARLAGYEQY

V: TRBV2
length: 14
J: TRBJ1-5
CDR3: ASRVTGLGANQPQH

V: TRBV19
length: 12
J: TRBJ1-1
CDR3: ASSTRGTLSEAF

V: TRBV4-1
length: 13
J: TRBJ2-3
CDR3: ASSRGLAEGRTQY

V: TRBV2
length: 12
J: TRBJ2-2
CDR3: ASSPLVALGELF

V: TRBV21-1
length: 17
J: TRBJ1-5
CDR3: ASSKGRNSPGSGNQPQH

V: TRBV4-3
length: 14
J: TRBJ2-5
CDR3: ASSLRGQVLKETQY

V: TRBV7-2
length: 11
J: TRBJ1-1
CDR3: ASSLQGGGKAF

V: TRBV7-9
length: 12
J: TRBJ2-5
CDR3: ASSAGLTQETQY

V: TRBV10-3
length: 11
J: TRBJ1-5
CDR3: AISESNFQPQH

V: TRBV18
length: 12
J: TRBJ1-2
CDR3: ASSLLQGGDGYT

V: TRBV11-2
length: 13
J: TRBJ1-5
CDR3: ASSSVGGGDQPQH

V: TRBV10-3
length: 10
J: TRBJ2-7
CDR3: ATQQGAREQY

V: TRBV3-1/TRBV3-2
length: 14
J: TRBJ1-3
CDR3: ASSIVLGGLGNTIY

V: TRBV7-2
length: 14
J: TRBJ2-1
CDR3: ASSIPGTSGGADWF

V: TRBV15
length: 11
J: TRBJ1-6
CDR3: ATRDSYNSPLH

V: TRBV3-1/TRBV3-2
length: 13
J: TRBJ1-2
CDR3: ASSEEGQRFYGYT

V: TRBV6-5
length: 11
J: TRBJ2-2
CDR3: ASRPQGVGELF

V: TRBV6-1
length: 14
J: TRBJ2-3
CDR3: ASSEDPAGYTDTQY

V: TRBV10-1
length: 11
J: TRBJ1-5
CDR3: ASSVGAGQPQH

V: TRBV5-4
length: 13
J: TRBJ1-2
CDR3: ASSDRDIFNYGYT

V: TRBV11-3
length: 10
J: TRBJ2-5
CDR3: ASSHGEETQY

V: TRBV5-1
length: 14
J: TRBJ1-2
CDR3: ASSCSGTGNGCGYT

V: TRBV3-1/TRBV3-2
length: 13
J: TRBJ1-1
CDR3: ASSQLSQGYTEAF

V: TRBV29-1
length: 13
J: TRBJ2-7
CDR3: SVEDLQGTSYEQY

V: TRBV29-1
length: 10
J: TRBJ1-2
CDR3: SVATRGPGYT

V: TRBV11-2
length: 9
J: TRBJ2-7
CDR3: ASSPTIEQY

V: TRBV7-2
length: 15
J: TRBJ2-4
CDR3: ASSSETSGRDRGIQY

V: TRBV6-2/TRBV6-3
length: 12
J: TRBJ2-1
CDR3: ASSSHRGNNEQF

V: TRBV13
length: 13
J: TRBJ2-3
CDR3: ASSTGDPPTDTQY

V: TRBV5-1
length: 15
J: TRBJ2-3
CDR3: ASSPGLGGGGTDTQY

V: TRBV7-2
length: 14
J: TRBJ2-7
CDR3: ASSLALEMGGLVQY

V: TRBV6-5
length: 12
J: TRBJ1-5
CDR3: ASMTGGFNQPQH

V: TRBV5-1
length: 13
J: TRBJ1-5
CDR3: ASSLTFPGNQPQH

V: TRBV7-2
length: 10
J: TRBJ1-2
CDR3: ASSDRSYGYT

V: TRBV5-5
length: 13
J: TRBJ2-3
CDR3: ASRRVTGLTDTQY

V: TRBV10-2
length: 12
J: TRBJ1-1
CDR3: ASSESPRGQWAF

V: TRBV9
length: 11
J: TRBJ2-7
CDR3: ASSPPGEGEQY

V: TRBV7-3
length: 12
J: TRBJ1-1
CDR3: ASSLFGGSTEAF

V: TRBV2
length: 12
J: TRBJ2-7
CDR3: ASQRGQGMSEQY

V: TRBV13
length: 12
J: TRBJ2-7
CDR3: ASSLGDTSGEQY

V: TRBV10-1
length: 13
J: TRBJ2-3
CDR3: ASSSGGASTDTQY

V: TRBV19
length: 13
J: TRBJ1-2
CDR3: ASSISTYRVGGYT

V: TRBV19
length: 12
J: TRBJ2-7
CDR3: ASSPQGDSYEQY

V: TRBV2
length: 12
J: TRBJ1-6
CDR3: ASSATGSNSPLH

V: TRBV10-3
length: 12
J: TRBJ2-7
CDR3: AISAGVGPYEQY

V: TRBV4-2
length: 15
J: TRBJ2-3
CDR3: ASSQDFERGGSDTQY

V: TRBV18
length: 15
J: TRBJ2-5
CDR3: ASSPGEGQVPQETQY

V: TRBV4-1
length: 16
J: TRBJ2-1
CDR3: ASSPPEPRRGSYNEQF

V: TRBV12-1
length: 14
J: TRBJ1-5
CDR3: ASSYPGQENNQPQH